The clone carrying this T cell receptor (beta chain) came up once. Some clones are missing from TCRdb's copy, which holds only in-frame ones; the method was immunoSEQ multiplex PCR. The table lists about 26,000 clones, more than 80% of them singletons, with about 37% in the top ten. This entry belongs to a study of OX40 agonist ivuxolimab in advanced cancers. Study at large: Ivuxolimab, an agonist antibody against OX40 (CD134), was given to patients.

The CDR3 spans 16 residues. Germline V gives CDR1 MNHEY, CDR2 SMNVEV (reference sequence). The ends lost 2 bases at V and 6 bases at J; junction bases unmatched: 10. This TCR derives from an adult with an advanced solid tumor such as melanoma, head and neck, liver or kidney cancer. This sequence joins TRBV27 and TRBJ2-5; 9 bases are shared with TRBD2. The material sequenced was CD4+ or CD8+ T cells sorted from blood, taken in a trial of the OX40 agonist ivuxolimab. CDR3 region: CASSLEAGGPLKTQYF. The CDR3 coding sequence is TGTGCCAGCAGTTTAGAGGCGGGGGGGCCGTTGAAGACCCAGTACTTC.